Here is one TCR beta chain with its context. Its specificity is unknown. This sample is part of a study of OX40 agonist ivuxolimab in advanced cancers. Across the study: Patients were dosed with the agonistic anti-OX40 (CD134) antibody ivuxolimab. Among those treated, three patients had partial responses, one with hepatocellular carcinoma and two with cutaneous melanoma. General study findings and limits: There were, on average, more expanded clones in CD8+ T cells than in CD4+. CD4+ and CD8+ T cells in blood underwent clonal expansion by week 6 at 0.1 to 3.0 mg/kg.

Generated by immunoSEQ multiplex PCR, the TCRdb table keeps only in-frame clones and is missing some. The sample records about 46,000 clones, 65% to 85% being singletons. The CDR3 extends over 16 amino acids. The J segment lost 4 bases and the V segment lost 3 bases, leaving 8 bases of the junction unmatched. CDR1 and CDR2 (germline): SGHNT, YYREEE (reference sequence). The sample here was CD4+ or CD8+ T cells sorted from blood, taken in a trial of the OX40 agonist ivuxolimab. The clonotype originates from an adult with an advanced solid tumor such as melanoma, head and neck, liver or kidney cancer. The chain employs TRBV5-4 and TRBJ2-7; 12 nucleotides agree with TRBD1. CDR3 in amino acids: CASSSEGQGASYEQYF. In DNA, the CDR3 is TGTGCCAGCAGCTCTGAGGGACAGGGGGCGTCTTACGAGCAGTACTTC.